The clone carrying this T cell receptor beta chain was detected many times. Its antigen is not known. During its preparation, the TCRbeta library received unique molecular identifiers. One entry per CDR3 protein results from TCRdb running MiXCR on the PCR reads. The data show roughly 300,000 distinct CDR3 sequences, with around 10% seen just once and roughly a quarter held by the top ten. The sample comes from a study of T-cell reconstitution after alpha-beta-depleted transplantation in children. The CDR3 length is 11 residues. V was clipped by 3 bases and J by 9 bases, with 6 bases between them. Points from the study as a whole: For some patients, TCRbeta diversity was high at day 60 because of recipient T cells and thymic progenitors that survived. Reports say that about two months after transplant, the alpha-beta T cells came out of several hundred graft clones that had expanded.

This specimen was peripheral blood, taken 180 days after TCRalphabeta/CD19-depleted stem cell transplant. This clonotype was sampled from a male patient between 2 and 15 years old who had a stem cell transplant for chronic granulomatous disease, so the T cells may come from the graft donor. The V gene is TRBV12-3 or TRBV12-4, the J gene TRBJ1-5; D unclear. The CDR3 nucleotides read TGTGCCAGCAGTTTCGGAGGGCCCCAGCATTTT. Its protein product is CASSFGGPQHF.